The source of this T cell receptor (beta chain) is a study of radiotherapy plus CTLA-4 blockade in lung cancer (dated by TCRdb to about 2018). Broadly, across the study: Objective responses were observed in 18% of enrolled patients, and disease control was achieved in 31%. The investigation overall reported the following: After treatment with radiotherapy and ipilimumab, TCR clones that came from tumors expanded in the peripheral blood. The strongest predictors of response, as reported, were early dynamic changes in blood T cell clones along with a rise in serum interferon-beta after radiation.

The library relied on the immunoSEQ multiplex PCR assay. TCRdb stores this immuneACCESS table with in-frame sequences only. Part of the clones is absent; in the studies checked, under half of the shortfall reflects unresolved V genes, and no reason is known for the rest. The sample table contains 70,000 to 90,000 clones; only one count was recorded for more than 75% of them. Around 7.1% of the sample comes from the top ten. The study tested focal radiation therapy combined with CTLA-4 blockade (ipilimumab) in patients with chemo-refractory metastatic non-small-cell lung cancer. As to this clone: Its antigen is unknown. No much larger clonotype is one base removed from it; base qualities were not supplied.

This receptor was obtained from a human donor with non-small cell lung cancer who had a complete response to radiotherapy plus ipilimumab. The specimen was peripheral blood, collected from a patient treated with radiotherapy plus ipilimumab.

The nucleotide sequence is given as TGTGCCAGCAGCTACACAGGGGGGAGGCAAGAGACCCAGTACTTC. It is translated as CASSYTGGRQETQYF. Recombination linked TRBV5-4 to TRBJ2-5, and 8 bases in between align with TRBD1. The CDR3 has 15 amino acids, counting the end cysteine and phenylalanine. The sequence is cut down to CDR3 DNA, 45 bases in frame from base 1. Clipping removes 3 bases from V and 2 bases from J, with 6 as the unmatched junction base count. Based on the germline V gene (reference sequence), the CDR1 and CDR2 sequences are SGHNT and YYREEE.